These T cell receptor beta chains were read from a single sample in a study of cytomegalovirus exposure and HLA in healthy donors. The data were produced by immunoSEQ multiplex PCR, yet TCRdb's version contains in-frame clones alone and is incomplete. The sample includes 140,000 to 150,000 clones, approximately 68% of them seen just once. The sample was PBMCs. These receptors were taken from a man between 60 and 70 years old in good health and CMV-seronegative. CDR3s leave out the opening cysteine and the closing phenylalanine or tryptophan. The order of the fields is J gene, V gene, CDR3 protein.

j_gene: TRBJ1-1; v_gene: TRBV7-9; CDR3aa: ASSSHPEVPEAF
j_gene: TRBJ1-2; v_gene: TRBV6-1; CDR3aa: ASSHEQGSNYGYT
j_gene: TRBJ2-5; v_gene: TRBV9; CDR3aa: ASSARQGSWRETQY
j_gene: TRBJ2-5; v_gene: TRBV7-2; CDR3aa: ASSLARLAEETQY
j_gene: TRBJ2-5; v_gene: TRBV9; CDR3aa: ASSEKAAGGPGETQY
j_gene: TRBJ1-6; v_gene: TRBV25-1; CDR3aa: ASSVIRGPLH
j_gene: TRBJ1-4; v_gene: TRBV7-3; CDR3aa: ASSATGVGETLF
j_gene: TRBJ2-1; v_gene: TRBV7-2; CDR3aa: ASSLSLGGGNEQF
j_gene: TRBJ2-2; v_gene: TRBV5-1; CDR3aa: ASSTRSTSGGELF
j_gene: TRBJ2-3; v_gene: TRBV6-4; CDR3aa: ASSVQGGADTQY
j_gene: TRBJ2-2; v_gene: TRBV11-3; CDR3aa: ASSPRQDPTGELF
j_gene: TRBJ2-5; v_gene: TRBV9; CDR3aa: ASSAGLAGAGQETQY
j_gene: TRBJ1-5; v_gene: TRBV27; CDR3aa: ASSPGQGSNQPQH
j_gene: TRBJ1-2; v_gene: TRBV5-1; CDR3aa: ASSLGDRGRDYGYT
j_gene: TRBJ2-3; v_gene: TRBV7-2; CDR3aa: ASSLVVSHATDTQY
j_gene: TRBJ2-5; v_gene: TRBV28; CDR3aa: ASSQPGLPQETQY
j_gene: TRBJ1-2; v_gene: TRBV28; CDR3aa: ASTRRVGSGYT
j_gene: TRBJ2-7; v_gene: TRBV29-1; CDR3aa: SVEGSETGNYEQY
j_gene: TRBJ2-7; v_gene: TRBV28; CDR3aa: ASRGTGGPYEQY
j_gene: TRBJ2-7; v_gene: TRBV7-2; CDR3aa: ASSVTGTALYEQY
j_gene: TRBJ2-7; v_gene: TRBV7-2; CDR3aa: ASSLPVRRYSYEQY
j_gene: TRBJ1-2; v_gene: TRBV5-4; CDR3aa: ASSPQTGAYGYT
j_gene: TRBJ2-7; v_gene: TRBV19; CDR3aa: ASSIGAGEDNYEQY
j_gene: TRBJ1-4; v_gene: TRBV11-2; CDR3aa: ASSLGVTGLTEKLF
j_gene: TRBJ2-3; v_gene: TRBV6-1; CDR3aa: ASSLTTPGDTQY
j_gene: TRBJ2-2; v_gene: TRBV19; CDR3aa: ASTPQRENTGELF
j_gene: TRBJ2-3; v_gene: TRBV11-2; CDR3aa: ASSPSLGDTQY
j_gene: TRBJ1-3; v_gene: TRBV28; CDR3aa: ASSFLSDRERSF
j_gene: TRBJ2-7; v_gene: TRBV5-4; CDR3aa: ASSLVGFTSEQY
j_gene: TRBJ1-2; v_gene: TRBV30; CDR3aa: AWSVRTGGAYGYT
j_gene: TRBJ1-5; v_gene: TRBV7-8; CDR3aa: ASSLSAASNQPQH
j_gene: TRBJ2-7; v_gene: TRBV6-5; CDR3aa: ASSSNRPPYEQY
j_gene: TRBJ2-7; v_gene: TRBV7-9; CDR3aa: ASSYEGALTYEQY
j_gene: TRBJ2-1; v_gene: TRBV6-1; CDR3aa: ASSDSSTGAWNEQF
j_gene: TRBJ1-2; v_gene: TRBV30; CDR3aa: ACPGEWNYGYT
j_gene: TRBJ2-5; v_gene: TRBV11-2; CDR3aa: ASSLGGASETQY
j_gene: TRBJ1-1; v_gene: TRBV6-4; CDR3aa: ASASTGETEAF
j_gene: TRBJ1-3; v_gene: TRBV6-1; CDR3aa: ASSIRASSGNTIY
j_gene: TRBJ1-1; v_gene: TRBV18; CDR3aa: ASSPLAEMNTEAF
j_gene: TRBJ1-3; v_gene: TRBV10-3; CDR3aa: AIMFSREPSGNTIY
j_gene: TRBJ1-1; v_gene: TRBV28; CDR3aa: ASKEPHRTANTEAF
j_gene: TRBJ1-1; v_gene: TRBV29-1; CDR3aa: SAVTGLNTEAF
j_gene: TRBJ1-5; v_gene: TRBV30; CDR3aa: AWSMGERQPQH
j_gene: TRBJ2-2; v_gene: TRBV5-1; CDR3aa: ASSPYLNTGELF
j_gene: TRBJ2-1; v_gene: TRBV5-1; CDR3aa: ASSLLIAGGGRSEQF
j_gene: TRBJ2-1; v_gene: TRBV6-6; CDR3aa: ASNPTSSYNEQF
j_gene: TRBJ2-7; v_gene: TRBV6-5; CDR3aa: ASSYSRGYEQY
j_gene: TRBJ1-1; v_gene: TRBV6-4; CDR3aa: ASRAGTGEGIRTEAF
j_gene: TRBJ2-2; v_gene: TRBV14; CDR3aa: ASSWTVNTGELF
j_gene: TRBJ2-1; v_gene: TRBV27; CDR3aa: ASSSDIGTSGSRNEQF
j_gene: TRBJ1-2; v_gene: TRBV25-1; CDR3aa: ASSGTGEEGYGYT
j_gene: TRBJ1-4; v_gene: TRBV6-1; CDR3aa: ASSRSATNEKLF
j_gene: TRBJ2-2; v_gene: TRBV29-1; CDR3aa: SVAVTGDTGELF